The rows below give T cell receptor beta chains drawn from one sample of a study of radiation and T cells in renal cell carcinoma. The repertoire was sequenced with immunoSEQ multiplex PCR; TCRdb's copy has only in-frame clones and lacks some. The table lists 130,000 to 150,000 clones, roughly 90% of them singletons. The starting material was blood, obtained from a patient whose treatment included radiotherapy and nephrectomy. The receptors originated from a woman in her sixties or seventies with renal cell carcinoma. Each CDR3 is given with its conserved first and last residue. The order of the fields is V gene, clone size, J gene, D gene, CDR3 DNA, CDR3 protein. D genes are given only for firm matches. Clone size appears in some rows only: once, few, many, or a class for an expanded clone.

V: TRBV19
size: .
J: TRBJ2-1
D: TRBD2
DNA: TGTGCCAGTAAAGCCAACATAGCGGGGGCCAACAATGAGCAGTTCTTC
CDR3: CASKANIAGANNEQFF

V: TRBV10-2
size: .
J: TRBJ2-1
D: TRBD1
DNA: TGCGCCAGCAGTGAAGGGGGCCGGGGCAATGAGCAGTTCTTC
CDR3: CASSEGGRGNEQFF

V: TRBV7-9
size: .
J: TRBJ1-4
D: .
DNA: TGTGCCAGCAGCCCCGGGTCCCTTGCAACTAATGAAAAACTGTTTTTT
CDR3: CASSPGSLATNEKLFF

V: TRBV4-3
size: .
J: TRBJ2-3
D: .
DNA: TGCGCCAGCAGCCAAGATCCGTCGGGGGGCGCAACAGATACGCAGTATTTT
CDR3: CASSQDPSGGATDTQYF

V: TRBV7-9
size: .
J: TRBJ2-1
D: TRBD2
DNA: TGTGCCAGCAGCTTATCGGTCGGGACTAGCGGTCTAAACAATGAGCAGTTCTTC
CDR3: CASSLSVGTSGLNNEQFF

V: TRBV9
size: few
J: TRBJ2-7
D: .
DNA: TGTGCCAGCGTCACAGGGTCCCACGAGCAGTACTTC
CDR3: CASVTGSHEQYF

V: TRBV5-4
size: .
J: TRBJ2-3
D: .
DNA: TGTGCCAGCAGCTTCCCAAATCTACACGGCACAGATACGCAGTATTTT
CDR3: CASSFPNLHGTDTQYF

V: TRBV7-3
size: .
J: TRBJ1-5
D: .
DNA: TGTGCCAGCAGCCCGGGGTCGGGTCAGCCCCAGCATTTT
CDR3: CASSPGSGQPQHF

V: TRBV2
size: .
J: TRBJ1-2
D: .
DNA: TGTGCCAGCAGTATGACGGTGACTAGATACGGCTACACCTTC
CDR3: CASSMTVTRYGYTF

V: TRBV10-3
size: .
J: TRBJ1-2
D: TRBD1
DNA: TGTGCCATCAGGAGGGACAGTAATTATGGCTACACCTTC
CDR3: CAIRRDSNYGYTF

V: TRBV4-2
size: .
J: TRBJ2-1
D: TRBD2
DNA: TGTGCCAGCAGCCAGGGACTAGGCGGGGGGGCCGGTGAGCAGTTCTTC
CDR3: CASSQGLGGGAGEQFF

V: TRBV11-1
size: .
J: TRBJ2-7
D: .
DNA: TGTGCCAGCAGTGGGACCGCTCCCCACGAGCAGTACTTC
CDR3: CASSGTAPHEQYF

V: TRBV7-6
size: .
J: TRBJ1-2
D: TRBD1
DNA: TGTGCCAGCAGCTCACAGGGGTACTATGGCTACACCTTC
CDR3: CASSSQGYYGYTF

V: TRBV29-1
size: .
J: TRBJ2-1
D: TRBD2
DNA: TGCAGCGACCTCGGGGGACTAGCGGGGGGAAAGGAGCAGTTCTTC
CDR3: CSDLGGLAGGKEQFF

V: TRBV19
size: .
J: TRBJ1-2
D: .
DNA: TGTGCCAGTAGTATAGGGGTCGACCTGAACTATGGCTACACCTTC
CDR3: CASSIGVDLNYGYTF

V: TRBV4-1
size: once
J: TRBJ2-5
D: TRBD1
DNA: TGCGCCAGCAGCTTAGGTCCGGGACAGGGCGTGGAGACCCAGTACTTC
CDR3: CASSLGPGQGVETQYF

V: TRBV5-4
size: .
J: TRBJ1-2
D: .
DNA: TGTGCCAGCAGCCAAAATCCTAACTATGGCTACACCTTC
CDR3: CASSQNPNYGYTF

V: TRBV9
size: .
J: TRBJ1-5
D: .
DNA: TGTGCCAGCAGCGTAGGAGGGGGCAATCAGCCCCAGCATTTT
CDR3: CASSVGGGNQPQHF

V: TRBV6-5
size: once
J: TRBJ2-6
D: .
DNA: TGTGCCAGCAGTTTTATAGGGTCTGGGGCCAACGTCCTGACTTTC
CDR3: CASSFIGSGANVLTF

V: TRBV19
size: .
J: TRBJ1-1
D: .
DNA: TGTGCCAGTAGTATAGCCAGGGACACTGAAGCTTTCTTT
CDR3: CASSIARDTEAFF

V: TRBV7-2
size: .
J: TRBJ1-5
D: .
DNA: TGTGCCAGCAGCTTAGCGCTTCAGGGAAATCAGCCCCAGCATTTT
CDR3: CASSLALQGNQPQHF

V: TRBV15
size: once
J: TRBJ2-1
D: .
DNA: TGTGCCACCAGCAGAGATCTCCAGGGGTATGAGCAGTTCTTC
CDR3: CATSRDLQGYEQFF

V: TRBV9
size: .
J: TRBJ2-7
D: TRBD2
DNA: TGTGCCAGCAGCGTAGGCGGGGGGCCTGTCGAGCAGTACTTC
CDR3: CASSVGGGPVEQYF

V: TRBV28
size: .
J: TRBJ1-2
D: .
DNA: TGTGCCAGCAGTTTCGGGGGGGTGAATGGCTACACCTTC
CDR3: CASSFGGVNGYTF

V: TRBV2
size: .
J: TRBJ1-2
D: TRBD1
DNA: TGTGCCAGCAGTAACCGGGACAGGGCCGGCTATGGCTACACCTTC
CDR3: CASSNRDRAGYGYTF

V: TRBV5-1
size: .
J: TRBJ2-2
D: .
DNA: TGCGCCAGCAGCTTGACCGCTAGCACCGGGGAGCTGTTTTTT
CDR3: CASSLTASTGELFF

V: TRBV4-3
size: .
J: TRBJ1-1
D: .
DNA: TGCGCCAGCAGCCAAGTATTGGCGAACACTGAAGCTTTCTTT
CDR3: CASSQVLANTEAFF

V: TRBV7-8
size: .
J: TRBJ1-2
D: .
DNA: TGTGCCAGCAGGGAACGAGGAGGGCTTGAAGACTATGGCTACACCTTC
CDR3: CASRERGGLEDYGYTF

V: TRBV7-9
size: .
J: TRBJ2-3
D: TRBD1
DNA: TGTGCCAGCAGCTTAGAGGGGGCGTCGACAGATACGCAGTATTTT
CDR3: CASSLEGASTDTQYF

V: TRBV5-1
size: .
J: TRBJ2-5
D: .
DNA: TGCGCCAGCAGCATGGGAAACCTACAAGAGACCCAGTACTTC
CDR3: CASSMGNLQETQYF

V: TRBV5-8
size: .
J: TRBJ2-5
D: .
DNA: TGTGCCAGCAGCTTGAGGGGGGGTGAGACCCAGTACTTC
CDR3: CASSLRGGETQYF

V: TRBV7-2
size: .
J: TRBJ2-1
D: TRBD2
DNA: TGTGCCAGCAGCCCGCGAGGACTAGCGGGGGGGTCCTACAATGAGCAGTTCTTC
CDR3: CASSPRGLAGGSYNEQFF

V: TRBV27
size: once
J: TRBJ1-1
D: TRBD1
DNA: TGTGCCAGCAGCCTACGGGACAGGGCGAACACTGAAGCTTTCTTT
CDR3: CASSLRDRANTEAFF

V: TRBV27
size: few
J: TRBJ1-2
D: TRBD1
DNA: TGTGCCAGCAGAACGTCCGGGACAGGGGGTCGTGGCTACACCTTC
CDR3: CASRTSGTGGRGYTF

V: TRBV28
size: .
J: TRBJ1-2
D: .
DNA: TGTGCCAGCTGGGACGGCAACTATGGCTACACCTTC
CDR3: CASWDGNYGYTF